The rows below give T cell receptor beta chains drawn from one sample of a study of OX40 agonist ivuxolimab in advanced cancers. The repertoire was sequenced with immunoSEQ multiplex PCR; TCRdb's copy has only in-frame clones and lacks some. This table holds some 35,000 clones, about three quarters found once. The source was CD4+ or CD8+ T cells sorted from blood, collected in a trial of the OX40 agonist ivuxolimab. Receptors originate from an adult with an advanced solid tumor such as melanoma, head and neck, liver or kidney cancer. Both conserved end residues are part of each CDR3. The D gene is left open where the match is weak. Not all rows give a size; the values are once, few, many and, for expanded clones, a class.

>TRBV7-3|TRBJ2-7|.|.
CASSLEYGAGEQYF
TGTGCCAGCAGCTTAGAATATGGGGCGGGCGAGCAGTACTTC
>TRBV9|TRBJ1-6|once|.
CASRREDRYNSPLHF
TGTGCCAGCAGGAGGGAAGACAGATATAATTCACCCCTCCACTTT
>TRBV9|TRBJ2-5|.|TRBD2
CASSPGLAGGEKTQYF
TGTGCCAGCAGCCCCGGACTAGCGGGAGGCGAAAAGACCCAGTACTTC
>TRBV5-5|TRBJ1-4|once|.
CASSGGADEKLFF
TGTGCCAGCAGCGGGGGGGCAGATGAAAAACTGTTTTTT
>TRBV30|TRBJ2-7|.|.
CAWRSFDRDNYEQYF
TGTGCCTGGCGGTCCTTTGACCGGGACAACTACGAGCAGTACTTC
>TRBV10-3|TRBJ1-2|.|.
CAISESKVPGVYGYTF
TGTGCCATCAGTGAGTCGAAAGTCCCAGGGGTTTATGGCTACACCTTC
>TRBV6-5|TRBJ2-7|large|TRBD1
CASSRTGSEQYF
TGTGCCAGCAGCCGGACAGGGTCCGAGCAGTACTTC
>TRBV6-1|TRBJ1-1|.|TRBD1
CASSDSAGGRTEAFF
TGTGCCAGCAGTGACTCGGCAGGGGGCCGCACTGAAGCTTTCTTT
>TRBV7-8|TRBJ2-7|.|.
CASSSEQYF
TGTGCCAGCAGCTCCGAGCAGTACTTC
>TRBV18|TRBJ1-5|.|.
CASSLGDSNQPQHF
TGTGCCAGCTCCCTGGGGGATAGCAATCAGCCCCAGCATTTT
>TRBV6-1|TRBJ1-2|.|.
CASNRNGNYGYTF
TGTGCCAGCAACCGGAACGGGAACTATGGCTACACCTTC
>TRBV18|TRBJ1-3|.|TRBD1
CASSRTGGGNTIYF
TGTGCCAGCTCACGGACAGGGGGTGGAAACACCATATATTTT
>TRBV30|TRBJ2-2|.|.
CAWSGTTTGELFF
TGTGCCTGGAGTGGGACTACGACCGGGGAGCTGTTTTTT
>TRBV6-6|TRBJ1-1|.|TRBD1
CASSKQGEGGAFF
TGTGCCAGCAGTAAACAGGGGGAAGGGGGAGCTTTCTTT
>TRBV4-1|TRBJ2-1|.|.
CASSQSLGRIKNEQFF
TGCGCCAGCAGCCAGAGCCTGGGACGTATAAAAAATGAGCAGTTCTTC
>TRBV11-2|TRBJ2-1|.|.
CASSLPGGVYNEQFF
TGTGCCAGCAGCCTCCCCGGGGGAGTTTACAATGAGCAGTTCTTC
>TRBV5-1|TRBJ2-1|.|.
CASSLDGPGAAYEQFF
TGCGCCAGCAGCTTGGACGGTCCGGGGGCCGCATATGAGCAGTTCTTC
>TRBV7-2|TRBJ1-3|.|.
CASSFIDGGGNTIYF
TGTGCCAGCAGTTTCATCGACGGCGGAGGAAACACCATATATTTT
>TRBV28|TRBJ1-2|.|TRBD1
CASKVRGDYGYTF
TGTGCCAGCAAAGTCAGGGGGGACTATGGCTACACCTTC
>TRBV18|TRBJ2-7|.|.
CATQPGVLSNEQYF
TGTGCCACCCAACCAGGAGTTTTGAGTAACGAGCAGTACTTC
>TRBV13|TRBJ1-4|.|.
CASSTAGTGVKLFF
TGTGCCAGCAGCACCGCCGGGACCGGGGTAAAACTGTTTTTT
>TRBV7-9|TRBJ2-2|.|.
CASAPKGRPGELFF
TGTGCCAGCGCACCCAAAGGGAGGCCCGGGGAGCTGTTTTTT
>TRBV9|TRBJ2-1|.|TRBD2
CASSPPGEAGYNEQFF
TGTGCCAGCAGCCCCCCCGGGGAAGCGGGGTACAATGAGCAGTTCTTC
>TRBV29-1|TRBJ2-1|.|TRBD1
CSVDLPGQGLAEQFF
TGCAGCGTAGATCTACCGGGACAGGGGCTGGCTGAGCAGTTCTTC
>TRBV2|TRBJ2-3|.|TRBD1
CASSRDRGRTDTQYF
TGTGCCAGCAGCCGGGACAGGGGGCGGACAGATACGCAGTATTTT
>TRBV18|TRBJ1-4|once|TRBD1
CASSQGADEKLFF
TGTGCCAGCTCACAGGGGGCAGATGAAAAACTGTTTTTT
>TRBV30|TRBJ1-4|once|TRBD1
CAWSPGTGGDEKLFF
TGTGCCTGGAGCCCTGGGACAGGGGGAGATGAAAAACTGTTTTTT
>TRBV15|TRBJ2-7|.|.
CAASRESAGKIYEQYF
TGTGCCGCCAGCAGAGAGAGTGCAGGTAAAATCTACGAGCAGTACTTC